The 27 T cell receptor beta chains below all came from one sample that was sequenced in a study of T cells after yellow fever vaccination. MiXCR, applied by TCRdb to the 5' RACE reads, yields one record per CDR3 protein. This table holds 250,000 to 400,000 distinct CDR3 sequences, about 4% found once. Material: PBMCs, obtained 5 days after the yellow fever booster vaccination. These receptors originate from a man aged 18 to 30 who received the YFV17D yellow fever vaccine.

This clonotype was found many times. This sequence joins TRBV7-7 and TRBJ2-1; 8 bases are shared with TRBD1. Germline trimming cut 1 base from V and 8 bases from J; bases unmatched to any gene: 4. This CDR3 spans 14 amino acids. Germline loops: CDR1 SSHAT, CDR2 FNYEAQ (reference sequence). CDR3 DNA sequence: TGTGCCAGCAGCTTAGAGAACAGGGGGTATGAGCAGTTCTTC. Its translation: CASSLENRGYEQFF.

Many counts were recorded for this clonotype. This chain uses TRBV7-8 with TRBJ1-3; D remains unclear. V gave up 1 base and J gave up 4 bases, with 17 bases separating them. The CDR3 is 17 amino acids. In germline, CDR1 is SGHVS, CDR2 FQNEAQ. The CDR3 protein is CASSLGNYRVKGNTIYF. The CDR3 nucleotides read TGTGCCAGCAGCTTAGGCAACTACCGGGTTAAAGGAAACACCATATATTTT.

This clonotype was recorded a few times. The V call is TRBV11-2, the J call TRBJ2-4; 7 bases line up with TRBD1. Germline V lookup: CDR1 SGHAT, CDR2 FQNNGV. The CDR3 has 13 residues. Trimming cost V 3 bases and J 10 bases; bases outside gene matches: 6. As DNA, the CDR3 is TGTGCCAGCAGCTTTGGGACAGTGCCGATTCAGTACTTC. Residues: CASSFGTVPIQYF. Supplemented by reference TRBV11-2 and TRBJ2-4, the full variable domain reads EAGVAQSPRYKIIEKRQSVAFWCNPISGHATLYWYQQILGQGPKLLIQFQNNGVVDDSQLPKDRFSAERLKGVDSTLKIQPAKLEDSAVYLCASSFGTVPIQYFGAGTRLSVL.

This clonotype was found a few times. V is TRBV28 and J is TRBJ1-6; D might be TRBD1 (5 bases). This CDR3 has 15 amino acids. V shed 3 bases and J shed 6 bases, with 12 bases lying between them. Germline CDR1 is MDHEN and CDR2 is SYDVKM. CDR3: CASSFPGLTNSPLHF. As DNA, the CDR3 is TGTGCCAGCAGTTTTCCGGGACTTACTAATTCACCCCTCCACTTT.

This chain joins TRBV5-1 and TRBJ2-5; 7 bases align to TRBD1. CDR1 is SGHRS and CDR2 is YFSETQ in the germline V gene. Unmatched junction bases numbered 6, after V lost 5 bases and J lost 5 bases. The CDR3 runs to 13 residues. The DNA of the CDR3 is TGCGCCAGCAGACAGGGGCGCGGGGAGACCCAGTACTTC. As protein: CASRQGRGETQYF.

This CDR3 reads CASSQESSGGETQYF. The CDR3 region has the DNA TGCGCCAGCAGCCAAGAGTCGTCCGGTGGTGAGACCCAGTACTTC. This rearrangement joins TRBV4-3 to TRBJ2-5; D not resolved. Trimming took 0 bases from V and 5 from J, leaving 13 bases between them. The germline V gene encodes CDR1 LGHNA and CDR2 YSLEER. The CDR3 length is 15 residues.

The CDR3 region is CASSVTGGAGEAFF. The CDR3 DNA is TGTGCCAGCAGCGTCACTGGGGGCGCCGGCGAAGCTTTCTTT. V and J are TRBV9 and TRBJ1-1; a weak D match, TRBD1 (6 bases). V lost 2 bases to trimming and J lost 8 bases, with 16 bases between them. In germline, CDR1 is SGDLS, CDR2 YYNGEE. This CDR3 spans 14 amino acids.

This sequence joins TRBV5-1 and TRBJ1-1, with D perhaps TRBD1 (6 bases). The CDR3 consists of 13 residues. Trimming removed 3 bases at V and 5 bases at J, with 11 bases between. The V gene's germline CDR1 is SGHRS and CDR2 YFSETQ. In nucleotides, the CDR3 is TGCGCCAGCAGCTCGGAGGGGGGGACTGAAGCTTTCTTT. Translating it yields CASSSEGGTEAFF. Complete variable domain (other parts from reference TRBV5-1 and TRBJ1-1): KAGVTQTPRYLIKTRGQQVTLSCSPISGHRSVSWYQQTPGQGLQFLFEYFSETQRNKGNFPGRFSGRQFSNSRSEMNVSTLELGDSALYLCASSSEGGTEAFFGQGTRLTVV.

This clonotype was seen repeatedly, ten times or more. This rearrangement joins TRBV6-2 or TRBV6-3 to TRBJ1-5, with 8 bases identical to TRBD1. This CDR3 has 15 residues. Germline V gives CDR1 MNHEY, CDR2 SVGEGT. Trimming at V came to 6 bases and at J to 2 bases, leaving 6 bases not matched to a gene. The CDR3 here is CASRTDRDGNQPQHF. CDR3 DNA: TGTGCCAGCAGGACGGACAGGGACGGCAATCAGCCCCAGCATTTT.

This clonotype turned up a few times. DNA for the CDR3: TGTGCCAGCTCACCCGACCCATTTGACAGAGAAGGGTATTTT. This sequence encodes CASSPDPFDREGYF. This rearrangement joins TRBV18 to TRBJ2-3; D might be TRBD1 (5 bases). In germline, CDR1 is KGHSH, CDR2 LQKENI. Between the trimmed V and J ends, which lost 3 bases and 14 bases, there was a span of 21 bases. This CDR3 contains 14 residues. Using reference TRBV18 and TRBJ2-3 for the parts outside the CDR3, the full variable domain is NAGVMQNPRHLVRRRGQEARLRCSPMKGHSHVYWYRQLPEEGLKFMVYLQKENIIDESGMPKERFSAEFPKEGPSILRIQQVVRGDSAAYFCASSPDPFDREGYFGPGTRLTVL.

CDR3 region: CASSQPSLGDTQYF. The CDR3 DNA reads as TGTGCCAGCAGCCAACCTTCCCTAGGAGATACGCAGTATTTT. J is TRBJ2-3 and V is TRBV4-2; D remains ambiguous. The V end lost 2 bases, the J end lost 5 bases, and 11 bases lay between the germline ends. CDR1 is LGHNA and CDR2 is YNFKEQ in the germline V gene. This CDR3 is built from 14 residues.

This clonotype was observed many times. The chain employs TRBV4-3 and TRBJ1-1, with unresolved D. Between the trimmed V and J ends, which lost 0 bases and 10 bases, there was a span of 9 bases. This CDR3 has 12 residues. Germline-derived CDR1 and CDR2 are LGHNA and YSLEER. The chain's CDR3 is CASSQDGRVAFF. In DNA form, the CDR3 reads TGCGCCAGCAGCCAAGACGGGCGGGTAGCTTTCTTT.

This chain connects TRBV19 to TRBJ2-1, with 8 bases that match TRBD1. J gave up 9 bases and V 0 bases, and 13 bases lay outside the gene matches. Germline values: CDR1 LNHDA, CDR2 SQIVND (reference sequence). The CDR3 loop spans 17 amino acids. The CDR3 here is CASSIEKGQGAWGEQFF. As DNA, the CDR3 is TGTGCCAGTAGTATAGAAAAGGGTCAGGGGGCGTGGGGTGAGCAGTTCTTC.

In this sample, this clonotype turned up a few times. The chain uses TRBV29-1 and TRBJ1-6; D not certain. Germline CDR1 and CDR2: SQVTM and ANQGSEA. The CDR3 runs 14 residues. V was trimmed by 6 bases and J by 7 bases, leaving 16 bases between them. This CDR3 reads CSVADPAVNSPLHF. Written as DNA, the CDR3 is TGCAGCGTAGCGGACCCAGCGGTGAATTCACCCCTCCACTTT.

The J gene is TRBJ2-7, the V gene TRBV5-4; D gene uncertain. V lost 3 bases and J lost 4, with 5 bases in between. Per germline, CDR1 SGHNT and CDR2 YYREEE (reference sequence). The CDR3 runs 11 residues. CDR3 residues: CASSSWYEQYF. The CDR3 DNA follows: TGTGCCAGCAGCTCCTGGTACGAGCAGTACTTC.

This clonotype has more than one count but fewer than ten. This sequence joins TRBV10-3 and TRBJ2-2; no clear D gene. V dropped 7 bases and J dropped 3 bases, with 6 bases sitting between them. This CDR3 has 12 amino acids. Germline CDR1 reads ENHRY; CDR2 reads SYGVKD. Here the CDR3 DNA reads TGTGCCATCATTCAGGACACCGGGGAGCTGTTTTTT. Translating it yields CAIIQDTGELFF.

This clonotype was seen ten or more times. The chain joins TRBV5-1 to TRBJ2-1, with D possibly matching TRBD2 (6 bases). Germline loops: CDR1 SGHRS, CDR2 YFSETQ. This CDR3 spans 15 amino acids. Trimming removed 0 bases at V and 4 bases at J, with 11 bases between. CDR3 nucleotide sequence: TGCGCCAGCAGCTTGGCTTTAGCGGAATACAATGAGCAGTTCTTC. Its protein product is CASSLALAEYNEQFF.

This clonotype was detected ten times or more. This sequence joins TRBV6-5 and TRBJ2-5; TRBD2 agrees at 7 bases. The CDR3 has 16 residues. V was clipped by 0 bases and J by 4 bases; unmatched bases: 8. The germline V gene encodes CDR1 MNHEY and CDR2 SVGAGI. The CDR3 sequence: CASSYSGPGGGETQYF. The CDR3 DNA sequence: TGTGCCAGCAGTTACTCCGGACCGGGAGGCGGAGAGACCCAGTACTTC.

The table lists this clonotype with many counts. This chain links TRBV20-1 with TRBJ2-1; D ambiguous. The length of the CDR3 is 12 residues. The germline CDR1 and CDR2 sequences are DFQATT and SNEGSKA (reference sequence). This CDR3 reads CSPSDGYNEQFF. DNA of the CDR3: TGCAGCCCCTCGGACGGATACAATGAGCAGTTCTTC.

This clonotype was counted between two and nine times. The rearrangement links TRBV20-1 to TRBJ2-1; 7 positions match TRBD2. Unmatched junction bases numbered 10, after V lost 3 bases and J lost 2 bases. The germline CDR1 and CDR2 sequences are DFQATT and SNEGSKA (reference sequence). The CDR3 loop spans 16 amino acids. CDR3 amino acids: CSARDPGGSPYNEQFF. The CDR3 nucleotides are TGCAGTGCTAGGGACCCCGGGGGGTCCCCCTACAATGAGCAGTTCTTC.

This clonotype was seen a handful of times. The chain couples TRBV28 to TRBJ2-4; 9 bases agree with TRBD1. Germline V CDR1 and CDR2: MDHEN, SYDVKM. Germline trimming cut 5 bases from V and 8 bases from J; bases unmatched to any gene: 10. The CDR3 covers 15 residues. For the CDR3, the DNA is TGTGCCAGCAGTCGGGACAGGGTTGAAGTTGACATTCAGTACTTC. The encoded protein is CASSRDRVEVDIQYF.

This clonotype has more than one count but fewer than ten. V usage is TRBV7-9 and J usage is TRBJ1-2; 9 nucleotides match TRBD1. Per the germline V gene, CDR1 is SEHNR and CDR2 is FQNEAQ (reference sequence). The CDR3 spans 15 residues. V gave up 7 bases and J gave up 6 bases; unmatched junction bases: 12. This CDR3 is CASTDITGGYNGYTF. The CDR3, as DNA: TGTGCCAGCACCGATATTACAGGGGGCTACAATGGCTACACCTTC.

This clonotype showed up just a few times. This chain connects TRBV6-1 to TRBJ2-5, with D possibly TRBD2 on 6 matching bases. CDR3 size: 14 residues. The germline V and J ends were trimmed by 7 bases and 4 bases, with 16 bases remaining between them. Germline CDR1 MNHNS, CDR2 SASEGT. CDR3 residues: CASTGGRGPETQYF. In DNA, the CDR3 is TGTGCCAGCACCGGGGGAAGGGGCCCAGAGACCCAGTACTTC.

This clonotype came up many times. The J gene is TRBJ1-2, the V gene TRBV7-9; no clear D. This CDR3 region has 15 residues. The V gene's germline CDR1 is SEHNR and CDR2 FQNEAQ (reference sequence). V lost 2 bases, J lost 1 base, and 11 bases lay in between. The CDR3 loop reads CASSLNSGSNYGYTF. The CDR3 nucleotides read TGTGCCAGCAGCTTAAATAGCGGCAGTAACTATGGCTACACCTTC.

This chain links TRBV6-1 with TRBJ2-7, with TRBD1 matching 10 bases. Germline V CDR1 and CDR2: MNHNS, SASEGT. Losses at the gene ends were 3 bases for V and 4 bases for J; bases not matched to a gene: 3. There are 14 residues in the CDR3. DNA of the CDR3: TGTGCCAGCAGTGAGGGGACAGGGGTTTACGAGCAGTACGTC. Protein product: CASSEGTGVYEQYV.

The CDR3 region has the DNA TGTGCCAGCAGACCGGACAGATTCACCTACGAGCAGTACTTC. Residues: CASRPDRFTYEQYF. The chain employs TRBV7-2 and TRBJ2-7; TRBD1 might be the D (6 bases). The CDR3 length is 14 residues. Germline CDR1 and CDR2: SGHTA and FQGNSA. V shed 6 bases and J shed 2 bases, with 14 bases lying between them.

This clonotype has a count of ten or more. The CDR3 coding sequence is TGTGCCATCTACGCGCGGGGCCATCATGGGGAGACCCAGTACTTC. Translation gives CAIYARGHHGETQYF. The chain joins TRBV2 to TRBJ2-5; D is possibly TRBD2 (6 bases). This CDR3 is built from 15 residues. CDR1 is SNHLY and CDR2 is FYNNEI in the germline V gene. V was clipped by 10 bases and J by 5 bases, with 23 bases between them.